The next 15 T cell receptor beta chains were all read from a single sample in a study of T cell responses to AZD1222 COVID-19 vaccine. Assay used: immunoSEQ multiplex PCR; TCRdb lists only in-frame clones, some missing. The profile shows around 94,000 clones, 84% of them singletons. Material: peripheral blood, obtained on day 0 of AZD1222 vaccination. All receptors derive from an adult in good health.

The chain employs TRBV4-3 and TRBJ2-7; D call uncertain. V was pared by 0 bases and J by 0 bases, with 9 bases between. The CDR3 has 15 residues. In germline, CDR1 is LGHNA, CDR2 YSLEER. The CDR3 loop reads CASSQDSINSYEQYF. In DNA form, the CDR3 reads TGCGCCAGCAGCCAAGATAGCATTAACTCCTACGAGCAGTACTTC.

The chain uses TRBV9 and TRBJ1-6; D gene uncertain. Germline values: CDR1 SGDLS, CDR2 YYNGEE. The CDR3 sequence is 15 residues long. V shed 0 bases and J shed 0 bases, with 4 bases lying between them. The CDR3 DNA is TGTGCCAGCAGCGTAGACAGCTCCTATAATTCACCCCTCCACTTT. Protein product: CASSVDSSYNSPLHF.

This chain connects TRBV28 to TRBJ2-7; 11 bases align to TRBD2. In germline, CDR1 is MDHEN, CDR2 SYDVKM. V lost 6 bases and J lost 3; bases outside the gene matches: 4. This CDR3 comprises 14 residues. CDR3 in DNA: TGTGCCAGCAGGGGGGGGACTAGCGGCTACGAGCAGTACTTC. Translating it yields CASRGGTSGYEQYF.

The chain couples TRBV3-1 (or the pseudogene TRBV3-2) to TRBJ2-5; TRBD1 matches 11 bases. Unmatched junction bases numbered 4, after V lost 6 bases and J lost 4 bases. This CDR3 comprises 14 residues. Germline lookup yields CDR1 LGHDT and CDR2 YNNKEL (reference sequence). CDR3 nucleotides: TGTGCCAGCAGAGGACAGGGGGCCTCAGAGACCCAGTACTTC. Its translation is CASRGQGASETQYF.

The chain recombines TRBV29-1 with TRBJ1-2; perhaps TRBD1 as D (5 bases). Trimming cost V 3 bases and J 3 bases, with 20 bases left between them. The CDR3 has 16 residues. Germline V lookup: CDR1 SQVTM, CDR2 ANQGSEA. CDR3 protein: CSVENPDKRAYYGYTF. The CDR3 DNA reads TGCAGCGTTGAGAACCCGGACAAACGAGCGTACTATGGCTACACCTTC.

CDR3 loop: CASSSRDGNQPQHF. The DNA for the CDR3 is TGTGCCAGCAGCTCCCGGGACGGAAATCAGCCCCAGCATTTT. V is TRBV13 and J is TRBJ1-5, with a weak D call TRBD1 (5 bases). The germline V gene encodes CDR1 PRHDT and CDR2 FYEKMQ (reference sequence). The CDR3 is 14 amino acids. The V end lost 4 bases, the J end lost 4 bases, and 11 bases lay between the germline ends.

The chain has TRBV3-1 (or the pseudogene TRBV3-2) and TRBJ2-7; perhaps TRBD2 as D (6 bases). Trimming removed 0 bases at V and 5 bases at J, with 20 bases between. Germline V gives CDR1 LGHDT, CDR2 YNNKEL (reference sequence). This CDR3 has 17 residues. CDR3 protein: CASSQDLPGGILHEQYF. Here the CDR3 DNA reads TGTGCCAGCAGCCAAGATCTCCCCGGAGGGATTCTCCACGAGCAGTACTTC.

This sequence joins TRBV6-2 or TRBV6-3 and TRBJ2-1; D possibly uses TRBD1 or TRBD2 (5 bases each). The CDR3 sequence is 14 residues long. The ends were cut back, 6 bases at V and 6 bases at J, with 15 bases in the middle. The germline V gene has CDR1 MNHEY and CDR2 SVGEGT. DNA for the CDR3: TGTGCCAGCAGCGACGGGGCCCTCGTCAATGAGCAGTTCTTC. Translation: CASSDGALVNEQFF.

The CDR3 protein is CASRTGLADTQYF. CDR3 coding DNA: TGTGCCAGCAGAACCGGGCTGGCAGATACGCAGTATTTT. The chain joins TRBV7-2 to TRBJ2-3; no firm D call. The V gene's germline CDR1 is SGHTA and CDR2 FQGNSA. This CDR3 has 13 residues. V shed 6 bases and J shed 4 bases, with 11 bases lying between them.

The chain employs TRBV5-1 and TRBJ1-2, with a possible D match to TRBD1 (5 bases). Per the germline V gene, CDR1 is SGHRS and CDR2 is YFSETQ. The CDR3 loop spans 13 amino acids. V was trimmed by 2 bases and J by 1 base, leaving 6 bases between them. The DNA of the CDR3 is TGCGCCAGCAGCTTACAGGATAACTATGGCTACACCTTC. Translating it yields CASSLQDNYGYTF.

The gene calls are TRBV27 and TRBJ1-5; 7 nucleotides align to TRBD1. The CDR3 spans 13 residues. Germline V lookup: CDR1 MNHEY, CDR2 SMNVEV (reference sequence). V shed 5 bases, J shed 7 bases, and the junction held 5 bases outside the gene matches. For the CDR3, the DNA is TGTGCCAGCAGTCCACAGGGGACCCAGCCCCAGCATTTT. Translation gives CASSPQGTQPQHF.

This clone has a handful of counts. The genes are TRBV12-3 or TRBV12-4 and TRBJ2-5; D unresolved. The CDR3 is made up of 13 amino acids. V was shortened by 4 bases and J by 12 bases, with 18 bases between the two germline ends. The CDR3 protein is CASSWTRESDKYF. DNA for the CDR3: TGTGCCAGCAGTTGGACCCGTGAGTCGGATAAGTACTTC.

V and J are TRBV24-1 and TRBJ2-3; tentative D call: TRBD1 (6 bases). V lost 5 bases to trimming and J lost 3 bases, with 14 bases between them. This CDR3 is 15 amino acids long. From germline, CDR1 is KGHDR and CDR2 SFDVKD. In DNA form, the CDR3 reads TGTGCCACCAGTGCCGCAAGGGGGTTGACAGATACGCAGTATTTT. Translation gives CATSAARGLTDTQYF.

CDR3 nucleotide sequence: TGTGCCAGCAGCTTGGACGGAGGGGGACGCCTCAATTCACCCCTCCACTTT. Amino acids: CASSLDGGGRLNSPLHF. The chain joins TRBV5-5 to TRBJ1-6, with TRBD1 as a possible D gene (6 bases). The CDR3 length is 17 residues. V lost 0 bases and J lost 7, with 17 bases in between. Germline CDR1 and CDR2: SGHKS and YYEKEE (reference sequence). Looking up the rest from reference TRBV5-5 and TRBJ1-6 gives the full variable domain: DAGVTQSPTHLIKTRGQQVTLRCSPISGHKSVSWYQQVLGQGPQFIFQYYEKEERGRGNFPDRFSARQFPNYSSELNVNALLLGDSALYLCASSLDGGGRLNSPLHFGNGTRLTVT.

The genes are TRBV29-1 and TRBJ2-1; 9 nucleotides agree with TRBD1. Germline values: CDR1 SQVTM, CDR2 ANQGSEA. V was pared by 1 base and J by 6 bases, with 10 bases of the junction left unmatched. This CDR3 has 16 amino acids. CDR3 sequence reads: CSVEGARDRDPNEQFF. CDR3 DNA: TGCAGCGTTGAAGGTGCCCGGGACAGGGACCCCAATGAGCAGTTCTTC.